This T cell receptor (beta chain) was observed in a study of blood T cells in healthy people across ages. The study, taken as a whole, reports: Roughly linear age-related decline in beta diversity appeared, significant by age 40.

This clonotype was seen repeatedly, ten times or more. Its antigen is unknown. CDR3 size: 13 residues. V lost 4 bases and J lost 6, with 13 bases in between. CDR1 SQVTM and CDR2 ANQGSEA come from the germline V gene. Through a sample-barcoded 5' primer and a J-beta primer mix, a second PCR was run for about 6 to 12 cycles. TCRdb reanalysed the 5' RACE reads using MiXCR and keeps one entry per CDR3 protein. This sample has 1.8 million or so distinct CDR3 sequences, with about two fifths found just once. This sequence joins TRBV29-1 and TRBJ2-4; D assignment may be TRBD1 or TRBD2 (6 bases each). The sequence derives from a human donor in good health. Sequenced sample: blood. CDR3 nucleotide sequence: TGCAGCGTTGTCGACAGGAGGGGAAACATTCAGTACTTC. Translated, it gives CSVVDRRGNIQYF.